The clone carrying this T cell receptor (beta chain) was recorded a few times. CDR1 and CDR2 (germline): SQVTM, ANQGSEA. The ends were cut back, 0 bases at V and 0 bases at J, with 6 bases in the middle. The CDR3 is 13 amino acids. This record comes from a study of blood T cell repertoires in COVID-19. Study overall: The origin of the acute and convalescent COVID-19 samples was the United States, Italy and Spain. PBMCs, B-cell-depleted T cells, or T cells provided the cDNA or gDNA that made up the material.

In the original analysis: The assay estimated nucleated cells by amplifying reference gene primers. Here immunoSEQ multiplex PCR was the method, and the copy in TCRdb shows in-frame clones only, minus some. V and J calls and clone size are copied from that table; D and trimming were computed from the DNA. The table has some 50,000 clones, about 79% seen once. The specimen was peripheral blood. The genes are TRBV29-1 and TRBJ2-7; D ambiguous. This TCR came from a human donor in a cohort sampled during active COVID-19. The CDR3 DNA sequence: TGCAGCGTTGAAGAAGCCAACTCCTACGAGCAGTACTTC. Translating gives CSVEEANSYEQYF.